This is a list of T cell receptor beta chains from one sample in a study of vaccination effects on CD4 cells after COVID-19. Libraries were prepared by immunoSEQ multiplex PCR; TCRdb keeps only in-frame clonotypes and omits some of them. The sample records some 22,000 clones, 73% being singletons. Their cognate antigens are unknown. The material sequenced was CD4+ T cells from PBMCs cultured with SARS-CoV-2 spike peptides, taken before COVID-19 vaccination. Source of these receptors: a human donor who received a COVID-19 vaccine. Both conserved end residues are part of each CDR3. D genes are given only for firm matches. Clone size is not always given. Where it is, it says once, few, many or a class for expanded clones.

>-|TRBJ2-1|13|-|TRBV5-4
CASSSLRSNEQFF
TGTGCCAGCAGCTCCCTCAGGAGCAATGAGCAGTTCTTC
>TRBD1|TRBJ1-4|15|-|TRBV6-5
CASSYSGQSGEKLFF
TGTGCCAGCAGTTACTCGGGACAGAGCGGTGAAAAACTGTTTTTT
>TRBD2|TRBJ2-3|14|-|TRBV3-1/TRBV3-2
CASWESGRGGTQYF
TGTGCCAGCTGGGAGAGCGGGAGGGGAGGGACGCAGTATTTT
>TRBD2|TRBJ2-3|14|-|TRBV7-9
CASSLGTSADTQYF
TGTGCCAGCAGCTTAGGGACTAGCGCAGATACGCAGTATTTT
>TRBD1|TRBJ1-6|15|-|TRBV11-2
CASSPQTGWNSPLHF
TGTGCCAGCAGCCCCCAGACAGGGTGGAATTCACCCCTCCACTTT
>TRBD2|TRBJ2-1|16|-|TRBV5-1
CASSFLGLAVNNEQFF
TGCGCCAGCAGCTTCCTGGGACTAGCGGTTAACAATGAGCAGTTCTTC
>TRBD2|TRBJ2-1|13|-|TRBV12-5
CASGLVPSGEQFF
TGTGCTAGTGGTTTGGTCCCTAGCGGGGAGCAGTTCTTC
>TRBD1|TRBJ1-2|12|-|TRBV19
CASSDRDYGYTF
TGTGCCAGTAGTGACAGGGACTATGGCTACACCTTC
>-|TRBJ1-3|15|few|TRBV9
CASSVGSIAGNTIYF
TGTGCCAGCAGCGTAGGGTCGATAGCTGGAAACACCATATATTTT
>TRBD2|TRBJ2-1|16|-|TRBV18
CASSPRLAESYNEQFF
TGTGCCAGCTCACCAAGACTAGCGGAGTCCTACAATGAGCAGTTCTTC
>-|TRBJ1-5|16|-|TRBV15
CATSRDGRGGNQPQHF
TGTGCCACCAGCAGAGATGGGAGGGGGGGCAATCAGCCCCAGCATTTT
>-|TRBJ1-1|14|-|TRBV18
CASSPQVLNTKAFF
TGTGCCAGCTCACCACAGGTCCTGAACACTAAAGCTTTCTTT
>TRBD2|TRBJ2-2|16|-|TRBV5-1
CASSLNPAGGNGELFF
TGCGCCAGCAGCTTGAATCCAGCGGGGGGAAACGGGGAGCTGTTTTTT
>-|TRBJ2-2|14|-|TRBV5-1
CASNLQGNTGELFF
TGCGCCAGCAACCTACAGGGAAACACCGGGGAGCTGTTTTTT
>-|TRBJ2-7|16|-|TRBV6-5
CASSYSLGGQSYEQYF
TGTGCCAGCAGTTACTCCCTGGGGGGACAGTCCTACGAGCAGTACTTC
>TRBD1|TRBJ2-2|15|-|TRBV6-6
CATQVGTVNTGELFF
TGTGCCACGCAAGTTGGGACAGTGAACACCGGGGAGCTGTTTTTT
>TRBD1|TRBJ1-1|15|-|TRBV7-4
CASSFRGQTNTEAFF
TGTGCCAGCAGCTTTAGGGGACAGACAAACACTGAAGCTTTCTTT